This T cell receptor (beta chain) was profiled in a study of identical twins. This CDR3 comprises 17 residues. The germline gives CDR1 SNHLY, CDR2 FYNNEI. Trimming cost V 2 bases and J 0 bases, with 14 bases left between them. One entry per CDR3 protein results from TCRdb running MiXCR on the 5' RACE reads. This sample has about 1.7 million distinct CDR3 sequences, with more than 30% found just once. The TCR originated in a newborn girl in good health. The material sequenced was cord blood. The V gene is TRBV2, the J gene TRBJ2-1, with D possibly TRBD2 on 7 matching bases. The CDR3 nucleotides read TGTGCCAGCAGTGAACAGACGGGGGGCGGCTCCTACAATGAGCAGTTCTTC. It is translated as CASSEQTGGGSYNEQFF.